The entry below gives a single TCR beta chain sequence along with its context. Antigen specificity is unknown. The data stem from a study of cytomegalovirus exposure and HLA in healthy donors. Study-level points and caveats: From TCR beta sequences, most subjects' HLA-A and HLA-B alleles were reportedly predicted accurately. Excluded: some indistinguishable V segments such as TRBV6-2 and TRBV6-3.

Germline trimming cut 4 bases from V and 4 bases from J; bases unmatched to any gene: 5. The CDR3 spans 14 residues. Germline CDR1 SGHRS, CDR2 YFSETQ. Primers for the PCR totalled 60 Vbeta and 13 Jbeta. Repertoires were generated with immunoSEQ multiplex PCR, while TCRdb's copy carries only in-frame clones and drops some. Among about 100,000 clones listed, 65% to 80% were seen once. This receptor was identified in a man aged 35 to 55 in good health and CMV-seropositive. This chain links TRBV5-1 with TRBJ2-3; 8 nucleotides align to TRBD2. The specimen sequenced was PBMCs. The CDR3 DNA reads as TGCGCCAGCAGCATTGGACTAGCTTCAGATACGCAGTATTTT. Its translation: CASSIGLASDTQYF.